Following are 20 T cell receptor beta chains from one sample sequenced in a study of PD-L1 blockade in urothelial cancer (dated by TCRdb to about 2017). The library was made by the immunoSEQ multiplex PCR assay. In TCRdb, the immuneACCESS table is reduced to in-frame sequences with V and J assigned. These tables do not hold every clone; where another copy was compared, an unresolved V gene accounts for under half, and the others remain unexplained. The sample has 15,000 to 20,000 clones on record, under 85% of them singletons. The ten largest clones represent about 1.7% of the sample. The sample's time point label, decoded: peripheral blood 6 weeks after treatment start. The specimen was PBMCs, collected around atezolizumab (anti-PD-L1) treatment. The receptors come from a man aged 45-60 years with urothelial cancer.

This CDR3 is CASSLQGAHTEAFF. CDR3 coding DNA: TGTGCCAGCAGCTTACAGGGGGCGCACACTGAAGCTTTCTTT. The chain is built from TRBV7-9 and TRBJ1-1; 8 nucleotides agree with TRBD1. The CDR3 covers 14 residues. CDR1 and CDR2 (germline): SEHNR, FQNEAQ (reference sequence). V was clipped by 2 bases and J by 3 bases; unmatched bases: 2.

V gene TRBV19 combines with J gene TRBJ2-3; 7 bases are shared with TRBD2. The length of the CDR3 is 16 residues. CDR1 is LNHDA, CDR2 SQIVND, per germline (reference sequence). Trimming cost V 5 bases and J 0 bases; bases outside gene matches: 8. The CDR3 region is CASSVLAASSTDTQYF. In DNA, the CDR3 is TGTGCCAGTAGTGTTCTAGCGGCTTCTAGCACAGATACGCAGTATTTT. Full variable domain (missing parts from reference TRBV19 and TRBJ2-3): DGGITQSPKYLFRKEGQNVTLSCEQNLNHDAMYWYRQDPGQGLRLIYYSQIVNDFQKGDIAEGYSVSREKKESFPLTVTSAQKNPTAFYLCASSVLAASSTDTQYFGPGTRLTVL.

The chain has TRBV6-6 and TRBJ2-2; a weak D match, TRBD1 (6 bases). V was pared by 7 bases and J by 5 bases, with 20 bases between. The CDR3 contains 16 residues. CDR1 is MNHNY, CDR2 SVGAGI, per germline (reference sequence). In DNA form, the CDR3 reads TGTGCCAGCACCCAAGGAAGGGGGAGTAGGACCGGGGAGCTGTTTTTT. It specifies CASTQGRGSRTGELFF.

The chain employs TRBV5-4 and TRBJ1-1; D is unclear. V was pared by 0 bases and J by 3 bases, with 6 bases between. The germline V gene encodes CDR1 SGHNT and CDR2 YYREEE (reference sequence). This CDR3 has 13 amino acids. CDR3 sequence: CASSLGLDTEAFF. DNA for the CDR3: TGTGCCAGCAGCTTGGGACTCGACACTGAAGCTTTCTTT. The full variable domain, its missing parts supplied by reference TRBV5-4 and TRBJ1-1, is ETGVTQSPTHLIKTRGQQVTLRCSSQSGHNTVSWYQQALGQGPQFIFQYYREEENGRGNFPPRFSGLQFPNYSSELNVNALELDDSALYLCASSLGLDTEAFFGQGTRLTVV.

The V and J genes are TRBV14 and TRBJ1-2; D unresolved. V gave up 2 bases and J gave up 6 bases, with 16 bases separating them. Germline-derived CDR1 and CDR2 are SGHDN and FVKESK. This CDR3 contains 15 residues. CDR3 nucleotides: TGTGCCAGCAGCCAACGGGAGGAGTTACCGGATGGCTACACCTTC. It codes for CASSQREELPDGYTF.

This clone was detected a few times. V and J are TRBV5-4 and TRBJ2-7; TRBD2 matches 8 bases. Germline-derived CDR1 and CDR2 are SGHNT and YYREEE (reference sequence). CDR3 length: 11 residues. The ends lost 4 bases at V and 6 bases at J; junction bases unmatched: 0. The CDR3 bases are TGTGCCAGCAGCAGCGGGAGCGAGCAGTACTTC. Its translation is CASSSGSEQYF.

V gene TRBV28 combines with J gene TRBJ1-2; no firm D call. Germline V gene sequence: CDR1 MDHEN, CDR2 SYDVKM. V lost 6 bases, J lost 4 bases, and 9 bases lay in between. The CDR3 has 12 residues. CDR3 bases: TGTGCCAGCAGATCGGGGATCTATGGCTACACCTTC. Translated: CASRSGIYGYTF.

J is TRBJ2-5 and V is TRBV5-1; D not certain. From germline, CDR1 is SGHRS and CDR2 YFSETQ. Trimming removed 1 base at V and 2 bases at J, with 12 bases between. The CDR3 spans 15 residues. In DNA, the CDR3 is TGCGCCAGCAGCTTGATAGCCCCCGATCAAGAGACCCAGTACTTC. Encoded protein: CASSLIAPDQETQYF.

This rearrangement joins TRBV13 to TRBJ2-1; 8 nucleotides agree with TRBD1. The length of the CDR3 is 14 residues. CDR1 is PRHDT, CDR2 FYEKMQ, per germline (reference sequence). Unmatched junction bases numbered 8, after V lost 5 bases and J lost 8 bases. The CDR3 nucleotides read TGTGCCAGCAGCCACTGGACAGGGATGTATGAGCAGTTCTTC. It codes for CASSHWTGMYEQFF.

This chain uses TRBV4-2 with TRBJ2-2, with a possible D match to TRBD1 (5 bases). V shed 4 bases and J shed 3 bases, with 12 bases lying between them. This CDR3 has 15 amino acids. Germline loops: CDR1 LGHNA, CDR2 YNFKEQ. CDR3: CASSRQGADTGELFF. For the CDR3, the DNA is TGTGCCAGCAGCCGGCAAGGGGCGGACACCGGGGAGCTGTTTTTT.

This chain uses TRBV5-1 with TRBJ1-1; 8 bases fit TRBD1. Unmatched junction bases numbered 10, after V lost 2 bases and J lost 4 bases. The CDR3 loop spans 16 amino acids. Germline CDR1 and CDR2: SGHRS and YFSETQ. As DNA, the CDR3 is TGCGCCAGCAGCTTTACACCCACTACAGGGGGCACTGAAGCTTTCTTT. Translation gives CASSFTPTTGGTEAFF.

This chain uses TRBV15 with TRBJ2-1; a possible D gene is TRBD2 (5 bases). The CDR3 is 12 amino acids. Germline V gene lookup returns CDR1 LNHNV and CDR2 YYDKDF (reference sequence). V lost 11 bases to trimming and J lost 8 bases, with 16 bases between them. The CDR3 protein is CAASSSGDEQFF. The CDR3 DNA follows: TGTGCCGCCTCCTCCAGCGGCGATGAGCAGTTCTTC.

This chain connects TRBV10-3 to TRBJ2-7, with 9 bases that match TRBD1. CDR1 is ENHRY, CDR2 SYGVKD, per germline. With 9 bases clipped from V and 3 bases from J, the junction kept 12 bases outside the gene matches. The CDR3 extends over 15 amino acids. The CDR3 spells CAISPMDRGDYEQYF. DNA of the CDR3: TGTGCCATAAGCCCGATGGACAGGGGCGACTACGAGCAGTACTTC.

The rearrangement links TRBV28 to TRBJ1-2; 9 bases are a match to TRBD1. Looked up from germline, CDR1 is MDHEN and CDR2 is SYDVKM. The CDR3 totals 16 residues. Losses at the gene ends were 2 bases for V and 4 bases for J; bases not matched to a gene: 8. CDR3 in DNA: TGTGCCAGCAGTTTACCCCCGGGACAGGGAAGCTATGGCTACACCTTC. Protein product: CASSLPPGQGSYGYTF.

The CDR3 DNA reads TGTGCCAGCAGCCAAGATAGTGCTAGCGGGAGGGATACGCAGTATTTT. Protein: CASSQDSASGRDTQYF. The rearrangement links TRBV4-2 to TRBJ2-3, with TRBD2 matching 11 bases. Per germline, CDR1 LGHNA and CDR2 YNFKEQ. CDR3 length: 16 amino acids. Trimming cost V 0 bases and J 6 bases; bases outside gene matches: 5.

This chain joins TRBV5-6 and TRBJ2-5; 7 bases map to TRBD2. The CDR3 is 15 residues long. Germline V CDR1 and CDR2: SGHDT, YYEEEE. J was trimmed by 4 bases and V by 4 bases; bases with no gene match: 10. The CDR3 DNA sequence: TGTGCCAGCAGCCGCATACAGGCTAGCGGAGAGACCCAGTACTTC. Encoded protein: CASSRIQASGETQYF.

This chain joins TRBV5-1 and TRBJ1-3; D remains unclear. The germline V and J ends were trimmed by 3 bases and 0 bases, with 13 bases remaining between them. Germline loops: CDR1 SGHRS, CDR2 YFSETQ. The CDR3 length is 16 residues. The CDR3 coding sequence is TGCGCCAGCAGCTCCGTAACGGGAAGCTCTGGAAACACCATATATTTT. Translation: CASSSVTGSSGNTIYF.

CDR3 DNA sequence: TGCGCCAGCAGCTTGTGGGGGGATAGCAATCAGCCCCAGCATTTT. It yields the protein CASSLWGDSNQPQHF. This chain joins TRBV5-1 and TRBJ1-5, with D possibly TRBD1 on 5 matching bases. Germline CDR1 and CDR2: SGHRS and YFSETQ. The length of the CDR3 is 15 residues. V was trimmed by 1 base and J by 0 bases, leaving 8 bases between them.

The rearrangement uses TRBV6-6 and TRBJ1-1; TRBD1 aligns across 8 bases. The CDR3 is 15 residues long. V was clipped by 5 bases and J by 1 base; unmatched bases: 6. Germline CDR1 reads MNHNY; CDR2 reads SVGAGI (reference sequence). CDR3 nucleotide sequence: TGTGCCAGCAGTCCGTGGACAGGGCAGAACACTGAAGCTTTCTTT. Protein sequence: CASSPWTGQNTEAFF.

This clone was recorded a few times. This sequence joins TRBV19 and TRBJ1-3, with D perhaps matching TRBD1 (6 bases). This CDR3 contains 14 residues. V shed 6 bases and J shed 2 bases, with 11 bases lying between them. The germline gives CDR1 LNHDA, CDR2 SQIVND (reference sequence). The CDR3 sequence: CASSPDSPGNTIYF. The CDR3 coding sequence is TGTGCCAGTAGCCCGGACAGTCCTGGAAACACCATATATTTT.